The 24 T cell receptor beta chains presented below share a single source sample, sequenced in a study of T cell changes during pregnancy in multiple sclerosis. Measured with immunoSEQ multiplex PCR; TCRdb has only the in-frame clones, and not every one. Altogether roughly 84,000 clones are present, just under 95% being singletons, with the ten largest covering around 1.4%. The sample in question was peripheral blood, obtained in the third trimester of pregnancy. The receptor source for this set is a female donor in good health, enrolled as a control in a pregnancy study.

This clone was counted a single time. The V gene is TRBV5-4, the J gene TRBJ2-1, with 11 bases lining up with TRBD1. Germline V gives CDR1 SGHNT, CDR2 YYREEE (reference sequence). This CDR3 is built from 15 residues. V lost 4 bases to trimming and J lost 2 bases; unmatched junction nucleotides: 2. CDR3 DNA: TGTGCCAGCAGCAAGGGACAGGGGGCCTACAATGAGCAGTTCTTC. Amino acid sequence: CASSKGQGAYNEQFF.

This clone has just one count. V and J are TRBV5-5 and TRBJ2-5; TRBD2 matches at 13 bases. The CDR3 runs to 17 residues. J lost 2 bases, V lost 3 bases, and 7 bases had no gene match. CDR1 and CDR2 (germline): SGHKS, YYEKEE (reference sequence). As DNA, the CDR3 is TGTGCCAGCAGCTCCCGCCCGACTAGCGGGAGGCAAGAGACCCAGTACTTC. Residues: CASSSRPTSGRQETQYF.

The chain links TRBV4-1 to TRBJ2-2, with a tentative D call TRBD2 (6 bases). Germline V gene data show CDR1 as MGHRA and CDR2 as YSYEKL. The CDR3 loop spans 16 amino acids. V was pared by 0 bases and J by 1 base, with 9 bases between. CDR3 DNA sequence: TGCGCCAGCAGCCAAGAAGGAGGGAGGAACACCGGGGAGCTGTTTTTT. Protein sequence: CASSQEGGRNTGELFF.

The genes are TRBV19 and TRBJ2-7; 8 bases align to TRBD2. Unmatched junction bases numbered 13, after V lost 5 bases and J lost 7 bases. Per the germline V gene, CDR1 is LNHDA and CDR2 is SQIVND (reference sequence). This CDR3 has 15 residues. In nucleotides, the CDR3 is TGTGCCAGTAGTCCCCTGGAGGCGGGAGGCGCGGAGCAGTACTTC. As protein: CASSPLEAGGAEQYF.

This clone is a singleton in its sample. This chain uses TRBV28 with TRBJ2-7; D remains ambiguous. The CDR3 spans 14 residues. Trimming took off 7 bases at V and 0 bases at J, with 13 bases between the two ends. Per germline, CDR1 MDHEN and CDR2 SYDVKM. The chain's CDR3 is CASTFDLNSYEQYF. The CDR3 nucleotides are TGTGCCAGCACCTTCGACTTGAACTCCTACGAGCAGTACTTC.

The chain couples TRBV27 to TRBJ2-1; TRBD2 is a possible D gene (5 bases). There are 17 residues in the CDR3. The V and J ends lost 2 bases and 6 bases respectively, with 20 bases between them. Germline-derived CDR1 and CDR2 are MNHEY and SMNVEV (reference sequence). The DNA for the CDR3 is TGTGCCAGCAGTTTACGGACCCACCCACCTGGGAGCAATGAGCAGTTCTTC. Protein: CASSLRTHPPGSNEQFF.

This clone was counted between two and nine times. Here the CDR3 reads CASSEQGGVTPGELFF. The CDR3 nucleotides read TGTGCCAGCAGTGAACAGGGAGGCGTGACACCCGGGGAGCTGTTTTTT. The chain has TRBV6-1 and TRBJ2-2; the D gene is possibly TRBD2 (6 bases). CDR1 and CDR2 from the germline V gene are MNHNS and SASEGT. The CDR3 has 16 amino acids. V shed 2 bases and J shed 6 bases, with 16 bases lying between them.

The rearrangement joins TRBV18 to TRBJ1-5; no reliable D call. CDR1 is KGHSH, CDR2 LQKENI, per germline. The V end was cut by 1 base, the J end by 4 bases, with 14 bases between. CDR3 length: 16 amino acids. The CDR3 DNA sequence: TGTGCCAGCTCACCACGAGGCCCCCTTAGTAATCAGCCCCAGCATTTT. It is translated as CASSPRGPLSNQPQHF.

The chain recombines TRBV19 with TRBJ2-7; 7 bases map to TRBD2. The germline CDR1 and CDR2 sequences are LNHDA and SQIVND (reference sequence). J gave up 3 bases and V 3 bases, and 14 bases lay outside the gene matches. The CDR3 spans 17 residues. CDR3 loop: CASSIRAGATIRYEQYF. The CDR3 DNA reads as TGTGCCAGTAGTATTAGGGCGGGAGCGACTATCCGCTACGAGCAGTACTTC.

This clone was counted a single time. The chain links TRBV28 to TRBJ1-1, with D possibly matching TRBD1 (6 bases). The CDR3 runs to 16 residues. The V end was cut by 3 bases, the J end by 4 bases, with 18 bases between. Germline V gene sequence: CDR1 MDHEN, CDR2 SYDVKM. The CDR3 protein is CASSFLVGQKATEAFF. The CDR3 DNA reads TGTGCCAGCAGTTTCTTGGTTGGACAGAAGGCCACTGAAGCTTTCTTT.

The chain combines TRBV6-1 with TRBJ2-1; D remains ambiguous. V lost 7 bases and J lost 5, with 15 bases in between. The germline V gene encodes CDR1 MNHNS and CDR2 SASEGT. This CDR3 region has 14 residues. The CDR3 coding sequence is TGTGCCAGCAAACAGAGCCCGTCAAACAATGAGCAGTTCTTC. It specifies CASKQSPSNNEQFF.

J is TRBJ1-2 and V is TRBV7-8; 9 bases match TRBD1. The junction had 7 bases not matched to a gene; V was cut back by 6 bases and J by 8 bases. Looked up from germline, CDR1 is SGHVS and CDR2 is FQNEAQ. This CDR3 is built from 13 residues. CDR3 nucleotide sequence: TGTGCCAGCAGATCCGGGACAGGGTACGGCTACACCTTC. It codes for CASRSGTGYGYTF.

The chain carries TRBV4-1 and TRBJ2-1; D call uncertain. V was cut by 4 bases and J by 5 bases, with 9 bases left in between. The germline V gene has CDR1 MGHRA and CDR2 YSYEKL. The CDR3 is 13 amino acids. CDR3 in amino acids: CASSPHSNNEQFF. The CDR3 DNA follows: TGCGCCAGCAGCCCCCACTCGAACAATGAGCAGTTCTTC.

The chain employs TRBV2 and TRBJ2-1; no clear D. The CDR3 extends over 13 amino acids. Germline CDR1 SNHLY, CDR2 FYNNEI. The V end was cut by 2 bases, the J end by 6 bases, with 8 bases between. CDR3 DNA sequence: TGTGCCAGCAGTGAATTTCTACGCAATGAGCAGTTCTTC. This encodes CASSEFLRNEQFF.

The chain recombines TRBV6-1 with TRBJ1-5, with TRBD1 identical over 10 bases. J lost 5 bases, V lost 5 bases, and 3 bases had no gene match. This CDR3 has 14 residues. Germline CDR1 and CDR2: MNHNS and SASEGT. CDR3 in amino acids: CASSIGQGDQPQHF. CDR3 in DNA: TGTGCCAGCAGTATCGGACAGGGGGATCAGCCCCAGCATTTT.

The chain has TRBV18 and TRBJ1-2; maybe TRBD1 (6 bases). This CDR3 has 13 amino acids. Germline CDR1 reads KGHSH; CDR2 reads LQKENI. V shed 2 bases and J shed 5 bases, with 9 bases lying between them. CDR3 bases: TGTGCCAGCTCACCATCAGGGGAATATGGCTACACCTTC. Amino acid sequence: CASSPSGEYGYTF.

The chain employs TRBV5-1 and TRBJ2-1; 7 bases map to TRBD1. V dropped 4 bases and J dropped 2; count of bases not matched to a gene: 6. Germline V gene data show CDR1 as SGHRS and CDR2 as YFSETQ. This CDR3 is built from 15 residues. The CDR3 DNA reads as TGCGCCAGCAGCCTGGGACAGCGAACCTACAATGAGCAGTTCTTC. Amino acid sequence: CASSLGQRTYNEQFF.

The rearrangement uses TRBV25-1 and TRBJ1-1; D ambiguous. The germline gives CDR1 MGHDK, CDR2 SYGVNS. V lost 4 bases to trimming and J lost 1 base, with 4 bases between them. The CDR3 is 12 amino acids. The CDR3 is CASSAGNTEAFF. In DNA form, the CDR3 reads TGTGCCAGCAGTGCGGGGAACACTGAAGCTTTCTTT.

The chain recombines TRBV27 with TRBJ2-2, with 8 bases aligning to TRBD1. There are 16 residues in the CDR3. The J segment lost 8 bases and the V segment lost 0 bases, leaving 8 bases of the junction unmatched. Germline V gives CDR1 MNHEY, CDR2 SMNVEV (reference sequence). As DNA, the CDR3 is TGTGCCAGCAGTTTATCGACAGGGGAGTGGGTGGGGGAGCTGTTTTTT. Its protein is CASSLSTGEWVGELFF.

The gene calls are TRBV28 and TRBJ1-4; the match to TRBD1 covers 8 bases. The trim removed 7 bases at V and 3 bases at J, leaving 7 bases unmatched. The CDR3 contains 15 residues. Germline values: CDR1 MDHEN, CDR2 SYDVKM. The CDR3 nucleotides read TGTGCCAGCAAGACATTCAGGGGGCCTAATGAAAAACTGTTTTTT. Translating it yields CASKTFRGPNEKLFF. The full variable domain, with the rest looked up from reference TRBV28 and TRBJ1-4, is DVKVTQSSRYLVKRTGEKVFLECVQDMDHENMFWYRQDPGLGLRLIYFSYDVKMKEKGDIPEGYSVSREKKERFSLILESASTNQTSMYLCASKTFRGPNEKLFFGSGTQLSVL.

To note about this clone: The germline gene is not matched at one end of the junction; a read error may be the cause. This sequence joins TRBV19 and TRBJ1-2; 7 nucleotides agree with TRBD1. CDR3 length: 14 residues. Looked up from germline, CDR1 is LNHDA and CDR2 is SQIVND (reference sequence). DNA of the CDR3: TGTGCCAGTAGCCCGACAGGGTTTGGAGGGCAATCTCTCTTC. This codes for CASSPTGFGGQSLF.

The V and J genes are TRBV9 and TRBJ2-1, with TRBD1 as a possible D gene (7 bases). The CDR3 covers 17 residues. Trimming shortened V by 2 bases and J by 2 bases, and 17 bases separated the two germline ends. Germline assignment: CDR1 SGDLS and CDR2 YYNGEE. The CDR3 DNA is TGTGCCAGCAGCGTTCCCCTCCAGGGGGGCACCTACAATGAGCAGTTCTTC. Its protein is CASSVPLQGGTYNEQFF.

The J gene is TRBJ2-7, the V gene TRBV6-6; the D gene is possibly TRBD2 (6 bases). Germline loops: CDR1 MNHNY, CDR2 SVGAGI (reference sequence). The CDR3 is 11 residues long. V lost 5 bases and J lost 8, with 10 bases in between. The DNA for the CDR3 is TGTGCCAGCAGTAACGGGGGAAAGCAGTACTTC. The encoded protein is CASSNGGKQYF.

The chain uses TRBV9 and TRBJ2-7; TRBD2 matches 8 bases. This CDR3 spans 15 amino acids. V dropped 3 bases and J dropped 4; count of bases not matched to a gene: 9. The germline V gene encodes CDR1 SGDLS and CDR2 YYNGEE. The CDR3 protein is CASSATPGGQYEQYF. The CDR3 DNA reads TGTGCCAGCAGCGCCACCCCGGGGGGGCAATACGAGCAGTACTTC. The whole variable domain, filled in from reference TRBV9 and TRBJ2-7, reads DSGVTQTPKHLITATGQRVTLRCSPRSGDLSVYWYQQSLDQGLQFLIQYYNGEERAKGNILERFSAQQFPDLHSELNLSSLELGDSALYFCASSATPGGQYEQYFGPGTRLTVT.